A selection of T cell receptor beta chains follows, all from one sample in a study of T cell repertoires in cytomegalovirus infection. MiXCR, run by TCRdb on the reads, gives a single entry per CDR3 protein. The sample contains under 150,000 distinct CDR3 sequences, 24% of which appear only once. Which antigens these TCRs recognize remains unknown. Material for sequencing was PBMCs, sequenced either directly or after in vitro stimulation (not recorded which). These receptor sequences come from a human donor in good health (CMV status not recorded). Some clones in this sample may be carry-over from other donors' samples. Each CDR3 is given with its conserved first and last residue. D genes are given only for firm matches. Not all rows give a size; the values are once, few, many and, for expanded clones, a class.

v_gene	abundance	d_gene	j_gene	CDR3aa	CDR3nt
TRBV4-2	few	TRBD2	TRBJ2-3	CASSQDLVAGSKGDTQYF	TGTGCCAGCAGCCAAGATTTGGTAGCGGGATCAAAGGGGGATACGCAGTATTTT
TRBV14	few	.	TRBJ2-5	CASSHAAWMQETQYF	TGTGCCAGCAGCCATGCGGCCTGGATGCAAGAGACCCAGTACTTC
TRBV29-1	.	.	TRBJ1-1	CSVVRANTEAFF	TGCAGCGTTGTGCGGGCGAACACTGAAGCTTTCTTT
TRBV10-3	.	.	TRBJ2-7	CANRMEPGHEQYF	TGTGCCAACAGGATGGAGCCGGGCCACGAGCAGTACTTC
TRBV15	few	TRBD2	TRBJ2-5	CATSRRSAKISGRAETQYF	TGTGCCACCAGCAGACGGTCCGCGAAGATCAGCGGGAGAGCCGAGACCCAGTACTTC
TRBV19	.	.	TRBJ1-5	CASSPLTAPNQPQHF	TGTGCCAGTAGTCCCTTGACAGCCCCGAATCAGCCCCAGCATTTT
TRBV24-1	.	.	TRBJ1-1	CATSDAGGSEAFF	TGTGCCACCAGTGACGCGGGGGGCTCTGAAGCTTTCTTT
TRBV19	few	.	TRBJ1-1	CASSALGRGDTEAFF	TGTGCCAGTAGTGCGCTAGGTCGGGGAGACACTGAAGCTTTCTTT
TRBV10-3	.	.	TRBJ1-4	CAISDHMTGRTLRELFF	TGTGCCATCAGTGATCACATGACGGGACGGACCCTACGGGAACTGTTTTTT
TRBV24-1	.	.	TRBJ2-2	CATSGTWRNTGELFF	TGTGCCACCAGCGGGACTTGGCGGAACACCGGGGAGCTGTTTTTT
TRBV7-2	many	.	TRBJ2-4	CASSPGSVAKNIQYF	TGTGCCAGCAGCCCAGGATCAGTAGCCAAAAACATTCAGTACTTC
TRBV30	many	.	TRBJ1-5	CAWSDGTSSNQPQHF	TGTGCCTGGAGTGACGGGACATCGAGCAATCAGCCCCAGCATTTT
TRBV29-1	.	.	TRBJ1-3	CSVRRSGNTIYF	TGCAGCGTTCGGCGTTCTGGAAACACCATATATTTT
TRBV9	few	.	TRBJ1-6	CASSAKDPNNSPLHF	TGTGCCAGCAGCGCCAAAGACCCCAACAATTCACCCCTCCACTTT
TRBV7-2	many	TRBD2	TRBJ2-1	CASSLEGLVSYNEQFF	TGTGCCAGCAGCTTAGAGGGACTAGTCTCCTACAATGAGCAGTTCTTC
TRBV6-2/TRBV6-3	few	TRBD1	TRBJ2-1	CASKKVGQGFNEQFF	TGTGCCAGCAAAAAGGTGGGACAGGGTTTCAATGAGCAGTTCTTC
TRBV6-2/TRBV6-3	.	.	TRBJ1-1	CASSMGIFEAFF	TGTGCCAGCAGTATGGGAATATTTGAAGCTTTCTTT